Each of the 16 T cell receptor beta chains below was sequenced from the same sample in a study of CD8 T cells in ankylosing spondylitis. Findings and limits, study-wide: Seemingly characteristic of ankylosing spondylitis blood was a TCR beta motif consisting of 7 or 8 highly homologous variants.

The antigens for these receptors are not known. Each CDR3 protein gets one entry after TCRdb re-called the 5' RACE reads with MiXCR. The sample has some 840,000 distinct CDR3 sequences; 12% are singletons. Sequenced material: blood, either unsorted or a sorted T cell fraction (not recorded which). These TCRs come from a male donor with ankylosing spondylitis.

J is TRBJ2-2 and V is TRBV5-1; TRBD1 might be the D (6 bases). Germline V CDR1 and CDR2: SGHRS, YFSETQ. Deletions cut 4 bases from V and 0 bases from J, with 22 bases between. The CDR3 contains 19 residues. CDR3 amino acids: CASSPSLLTGPSNTGELFF. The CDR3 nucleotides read TGCGCCAGCAGCCCCTCTTTACTGACAGGACCTTCGAACACCGGGGAGCTGTTTTTT.

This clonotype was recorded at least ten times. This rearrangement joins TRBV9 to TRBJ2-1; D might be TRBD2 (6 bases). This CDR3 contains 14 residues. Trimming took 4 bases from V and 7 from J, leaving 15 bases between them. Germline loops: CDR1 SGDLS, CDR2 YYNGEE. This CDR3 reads CASSPRLALNEQFF. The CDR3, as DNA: TGTGCCAGCAGCCCCCGCCTAGCGCTTAATGAGCAGTTCTTC.

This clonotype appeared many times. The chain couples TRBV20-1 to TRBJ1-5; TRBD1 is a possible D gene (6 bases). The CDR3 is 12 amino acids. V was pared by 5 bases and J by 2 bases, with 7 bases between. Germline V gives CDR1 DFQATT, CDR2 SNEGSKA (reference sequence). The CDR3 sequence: CSAYRGNQPQHF. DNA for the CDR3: TGCAGTGCTTACAGGGGCAATCAGCCCCAGCATTTT.

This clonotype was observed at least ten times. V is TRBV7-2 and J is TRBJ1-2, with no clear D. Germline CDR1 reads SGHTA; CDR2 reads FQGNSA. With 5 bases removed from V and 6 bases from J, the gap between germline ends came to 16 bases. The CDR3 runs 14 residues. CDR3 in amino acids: CASSPQPTVHGYTF. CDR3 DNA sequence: TGTGCCAGCAGCCCACAACCGACCGTTCATGGCTACACCTTC.

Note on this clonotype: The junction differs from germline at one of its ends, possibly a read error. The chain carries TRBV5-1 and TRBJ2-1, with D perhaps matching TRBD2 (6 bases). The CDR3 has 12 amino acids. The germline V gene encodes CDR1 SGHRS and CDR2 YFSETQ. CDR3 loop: CASSLEGTLLVF. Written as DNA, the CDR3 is TGCGCCAGCAGCTTGGAGGGGACTCTCCTGGTCTTC.

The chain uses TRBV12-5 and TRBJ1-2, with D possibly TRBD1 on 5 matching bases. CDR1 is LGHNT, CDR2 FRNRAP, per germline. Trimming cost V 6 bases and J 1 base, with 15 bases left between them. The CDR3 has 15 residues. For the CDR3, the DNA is TGTGCTAGTGGATCAGACGGGGCATTTAACTATGGCTACACCTTC. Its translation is CASGSDGAFNYGYTF.

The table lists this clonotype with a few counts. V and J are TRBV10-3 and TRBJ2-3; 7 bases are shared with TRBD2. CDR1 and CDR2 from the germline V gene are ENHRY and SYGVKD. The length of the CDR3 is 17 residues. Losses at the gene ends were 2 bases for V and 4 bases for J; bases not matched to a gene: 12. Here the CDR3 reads CAISERGAGELADTQYF. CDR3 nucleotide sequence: TGTGCCATCAGTGAGAGGGGCGCGGGGGAGCTCGCAGATACGCAGTATTTT.

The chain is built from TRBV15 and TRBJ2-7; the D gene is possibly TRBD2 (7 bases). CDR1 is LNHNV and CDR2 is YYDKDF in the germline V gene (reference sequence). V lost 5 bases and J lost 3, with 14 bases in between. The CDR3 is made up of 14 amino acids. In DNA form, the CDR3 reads TGTGCCACCAGCCAAAGGGGGGGGATCTACGAGCAGTACTTC. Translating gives CATSQRGGIYEQYF.

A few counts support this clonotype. The CDR3 DNA follows: TGTGCCAGCAAATGGGGGTCACTCAGCTATGGCTACACCTTC. This encodes CASKWGSLSYGYTF. The rearrangement joins TRBV6-1 to TRBJ1-2, with D possibly matching TRBD1 (5 bases). The V and J ends lost 7 bases and 4 bases respectively, with 16 bases between them. Germline assignment: CDR1 MNHNS and CDR2 SASEGT. The CDR3 sequence is 14 residues long.

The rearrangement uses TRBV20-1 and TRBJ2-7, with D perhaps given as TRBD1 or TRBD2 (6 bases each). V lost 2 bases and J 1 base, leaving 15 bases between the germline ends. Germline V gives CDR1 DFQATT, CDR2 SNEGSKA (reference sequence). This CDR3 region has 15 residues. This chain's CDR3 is CSARPPGAGSYEQYF. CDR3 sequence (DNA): TGCAGTGCTAGACCTCCGGGGGCGGGGTCCTACGAGCAGTACTTC.

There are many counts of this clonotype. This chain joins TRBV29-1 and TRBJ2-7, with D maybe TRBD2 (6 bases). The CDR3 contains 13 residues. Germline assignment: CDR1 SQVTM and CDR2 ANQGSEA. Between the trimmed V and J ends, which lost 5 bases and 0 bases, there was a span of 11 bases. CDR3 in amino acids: CSVLGLSSYEQYF. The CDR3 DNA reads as TGCAGCGTTCTGGGACTGAGCTCCTACGAGCAGTACTTC.

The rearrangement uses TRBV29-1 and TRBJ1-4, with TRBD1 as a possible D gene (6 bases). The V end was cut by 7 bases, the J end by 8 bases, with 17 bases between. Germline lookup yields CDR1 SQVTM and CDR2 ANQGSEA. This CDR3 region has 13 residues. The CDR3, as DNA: TGCAGCGCTGGGGGGCAGGGTTCCGAAAAACTGTTTTTT. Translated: CSAGGQGSEKLFF. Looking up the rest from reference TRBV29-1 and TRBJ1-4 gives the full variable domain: SAVISQKPSRDICQRGTSLTIQCQVDSQVTMMFWYRQQPGQSLTLIATANQGSEATYESGFVIDKFPISRPNLTFSTLTVSNMSPEDSSIYLCSAGGQGSEKLFFGSGTQLSVL.

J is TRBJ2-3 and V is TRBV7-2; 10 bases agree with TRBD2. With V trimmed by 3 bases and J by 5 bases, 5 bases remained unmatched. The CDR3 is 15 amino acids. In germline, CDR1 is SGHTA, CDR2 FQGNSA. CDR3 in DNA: TGTGCCAGCAGCTTCTCTAGCGGGGGAGGAGATACGCAGTATTTT. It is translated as CASSFSSGGGDTQYF.

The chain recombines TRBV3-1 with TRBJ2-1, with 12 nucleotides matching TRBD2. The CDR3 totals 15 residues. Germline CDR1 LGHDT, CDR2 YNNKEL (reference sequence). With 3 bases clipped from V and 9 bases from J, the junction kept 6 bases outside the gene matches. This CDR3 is CASSQGLAGGIEQFF. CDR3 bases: TGTGCCAGCAGCCAGGGACTAGCGGGTGGAATTGAGCAGTTCTTC.

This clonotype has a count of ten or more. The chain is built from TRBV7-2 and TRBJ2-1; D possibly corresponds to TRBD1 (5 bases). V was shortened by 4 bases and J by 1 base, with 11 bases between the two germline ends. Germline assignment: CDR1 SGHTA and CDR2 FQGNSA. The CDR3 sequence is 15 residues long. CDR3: CASSSRQLSYNEQFF. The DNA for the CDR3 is TGTGCCAGCAGCTCGAGACAGCTGTCCTACAATGAGCAGTTCTTC.

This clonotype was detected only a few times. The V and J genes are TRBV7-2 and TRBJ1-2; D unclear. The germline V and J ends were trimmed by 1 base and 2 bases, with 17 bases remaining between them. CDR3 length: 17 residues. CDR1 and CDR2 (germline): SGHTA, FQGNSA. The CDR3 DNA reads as TGTGCCAGCAGCTTAGTGCAGTCGGGTGAGACGAACTATGGCTACACCTTC. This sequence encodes CASSLVQSGETNYGYTF.